One and the same sample provided the 21 T cell receptor beta chains below, sequenced in a study of early stage breast cancer tumors. Repertoires were generated with immunoSEQ multiplex PCR, while TCRdb's copy carries only in-frame clones and drops some. Here the sample spans 69,000 or so clones, 65% to 85% being singletons. Sequencing was carried out using blood. The receptors originated from a person aged 40-50 years with breast cancer.

The genes are TRBV6-6 and TRBJ1-5; possible D gene TRBD1, 5 bases. This CDR3 spans 15 amino acids. The germline V and J ends were trimmed by 2 bases and 1 base, with 9 bases remaining between them. The germline gives CDR1 MNHNY, CDR2 SVGAGI (reference sequence). CDR3 DNA sequence: TGTGCCAGCAGTTACGCCCGACAGAGCAATCAGCCCCAGCATTTT. It is translated as CASSYARQSNQPQHF.

The chain carries TRBV7-9 and TRBJ2-7; TRBD1 matches 8 bases. The CDR3 loop spans 16 amino acids. Germline loops: CDR1 SEHNR, CDR2 FQNEAQ (reference sequence). J lost 7 bases, V lost 5 bases, and 16 bases had no gene match. CDR3 loop: CASSPYSAGGLKEQYF. The CDR3 DNA follows: TGTGCCAGCAGCCCATATTCGGCAGGGGGCTTGAAAGAGCAGTACTTC.

The chain combines TRBV7-8 with TRBJ1-1; no clear D. Trimming cost V 3 bases and J 0 bases, with 14 bases left between them. In germline, CDR1 is SGHVS, CDR2 FQNEAQ. The CDR3 is made up of 16 amino acids. CDR3 sequence: CASSFESRTVNTEAFF. The DNA for the CDR3 is TGTGCCAGCAGCTTTGAGAGCCGGACGGTGAACACTGAAGCTTTCTTT.

The chain has TRBV6-1 and TRBJ1-4; D is possibly TRBD1 (5 bases). Trimming pared 6 bases from V and 7 bases from J, leaving 18 bases between. The CDR3 covers 15 residues. Germline CDR1 MNHNS, CDR2 SASEGT. For the CDR3, the DNA is TGTGCCAGCAGCGACCCAGGACTTGGGGGTGAAAAACTGTTTTTT. This translates into CASSDPGLGGEKLFF.

This sequence joins TRBV2 and TRBJ2-3; D unclear. Trimming shortened V by 4 bases and J by 2 bases, and 10 bases separated the two germline ends. Germline V lookup: CDR1 SNHLY, CDR2 FYNNEI. The CDR3 length is 14 residues. CDR3 DNA sequence: TGTGCCAGCAGTGGCAGGACCTCCACAGATACGCAGTATTTT. Its translation is CASSGRTSTDTQYF.

The chain combines TRBV7-9 with TRBJ2-7; 7 bases map to TRBD2. Trimming removed 8 bases from V and 3 bases from J; junction bases left unmatched: 13. The CDR3 extends over 15 amino acids. In germline, CDR1 is SEHNR, CDR2 FQNEAQ (reference sequence). CDR3 nucleotide sequence: TGTGCCAGCTCTTCAGGCGGCGGGAGTTACTACGAGCAGTACTTC. Its translation: CASSSGGGSYYEQYF.

This clone was picked up a small number of times. The rearrangement links TRBV19 to TRBJ1-2, with D uncertain. Per the germline V gene, CDR1 is LNHDA and CDR2 is SQIVND (reference sequence). Trimming pared 5 bases from V and 5 bases from J, leaving 9 bases between. This CDR3 is 12 amino acids long. DNA of the CDR3: TGTGCCAGTAGTGCTCGACGGTATGGCTACACCTTC. Translating it yields CASSARRYGYTF.

The chain is built from TRBV14 and TRBJ1-2; 10 bases are a match to TRBD1. CDR1 and CDR2 from the germline V gene are SGHDN and FVKESK. The CDR3 spans 14 residues. V trimming: 3 bases; J trimming: 6 bases; junction bases outside the gene matches: 4. The CDR3 bases are TGTGCCAGCAGCCATGGACAGGGGGATAATGGCTACACCTTC. Amino acid sequence: CASSHGQGDNGYTF.

The V call is TRBV7-9, the J call TRBJ2-5; TRBD1 agrees at 7 bases. The CDR3 has 15 amino acids. J was trimmed by 2 bases and V by 3 bases; bases with no gene match: 6. CDR1 is SEHNR and CDR2 is FQNEAQ in the germline V gene (reference sequence). For the CDR3, the DNA is TGTGCCAGCAGCTTGCTACCGGGACAGCAAGAGACCCAGTACTTC. Amino acid sequence: CASSLLPGQQETQYF.

The chain joins TRBV28 to TRBJ2-5; a possible D gene is TRBD1 (5 bases). Germline lookup yields CDR1 MDHEN and CDR2 SYDVKM. The CDR3 loop spans 14 amino acids. V dropped 7 bases and J dropped 1 base, with 13 bases sitting between them. CDR3 bases: TGTGCCAGCACCGTAGACAGCCTCCAAGAGACCCAGTACTTC. Translated, it gives CASTVDSLQETQYF.

CDR3 in amino acids: CASSSPRGGQGWRPPGTEAFF. The DNA of the CDR3 is TGTGCCAGCAGTTCCCCTCGGGGTGGGCAGGGGTGGCGACCCCCGGGGACTGAAGCTTTCTTT. V gene TRBV6-7 combines with J gene TRBJ1-1; perhaps TRBD1 as D (6 bases). TRBV6-7 is filed as an ORF, its function uncertain. This CDR3 is built from 21 residues. Deletions cut 4 bases from V and 5 bases from J, with 35 bases between.

This chain links TRBV4-1 with TRBJ2-7, with D possibly being TRBD2 (5 bases). This CDR3 spans 15 amino acids. V lost 0 bases to trimming and J lost 3 bases, with 12 bases between them. CDR1 and CDR2 from the germline V gene are MGHRA and YSYEKL. In nucleotides, the CDR3 is TGCGCCAGCAGCCAAGATAACGGGGTTGGCTACGAGCAGTACTTC. It codes for CASSQDNGVGYEQYF.

The CDR3 loop is CASSYSAGGHQPQHF. As DNA, the CDR3 is TGTGCCAGCAGTTACTCGGCAGGGGGCCATCAGCCCCAGCATTTT. The chain combines TRBV6-5 with TRBJ1-5; TRBD1 matches at 8 bases. V lost 0 bases to trimming and J lost 5 bases; unmatched junction nucleotides: 3. Looked up from germline, CDR1 is MNHEY and CDR2 is SVGAGI. The CDR3 runs 15 residues.

This clone was counted a single time. The chain links TRBV7-3 to TRBJ2-2; no clear D. Germline V gene lookup returns CDR1 SGHTA and CDR2 FQGTGA. V lost 2 bases and J lost 0, with 4 bases in between. The CDR3 sequence is 14 residues long. The CDR3 bases are TGTGCCAGCAGCTTAGTCGCGAACACCGGGGAGCTGTTTTTT. Protein product: CASSLVANTGELFF.

The chain employs TRBV28 and TRBJ1-5; TRBD1 might be the D (6 bases). CDR3 size: 13 residues. Germline V gene sequence: CDR1 MDHEN, CDR2 SYDVKM. V lost 6 bases and J 3 bases, leaving 9 bases between the germline ends. The CDR3 DNA is TGTGCCAGCAGACAGGGATACAATCAGCCCCAGCATTTT. This translates into CASRQGYNQPQHF.

This chain links TRBV30 with TRBJ1-4; no clear D gene. This CDR3 comprises 13 residues. CDR1 and CDR2 (germline): GTSNPN, SVGIG (reference sequence). Trimming stripped 3 bases from V and 3 bases from J, with 8 bases between. The CDR3 is CAWRVAANEKLFF. The CDR3 DNA is TGTGCCTGGAGGGTTGCAGCTAATGAAAAACTGTTTTTT.

This chain links TRBV29-1 with TRBJ1-2; D is undetermined. This CDR3 region has 13 residues. V was clipped by 6 bases and J by 5 bases, with 16 bases between them. The germline gives CDR1 SQVTM, CDR2 ANQGSEA. CDR3 bases: TGCAGCGTGACCCTTTACCCCTCGTATGGCTACACCTTC. It codes for CSVTLYPSYGYTF. The full variable domain, with the rest looked up from reference TRBV29-1 and TRBJ1-2, is SAVISQKPSRDICQRGTSLTIQCQVDSQVTMMFWYRQQPGQSLTLIATANQGSEATYESGFVIDKFPISRPNLTFSTLTVSNMSPEDSSIYLCSVTLYPSYGYTFGSGTRLTVV.

J is TRBJ1-2 and V is TRBV30; D unresolved. The CDR3 totals 12 residues. The V end was cut by 8 bases, the J end by 0 bases, with 10 bases between. Germline CDR1 and CDR2: GTSNPN and SVGIG (reference sequence). CDR3 protein: CATTETNYGYTF. The DNA of the CDR3 is TGTGCCACAACGGAGACTAACTATGGCTACACCTTC.

This CDR3 reads CASSLLVGTEAFF. The CDR3 DNA is TGTGCCAGCAGCCTTCTCGTCGGGACTGAAGCTTTCTTT. The rearrangement joins TRBV7-3 to TRBJ1-1, with D uncertain. Trimming pared 5 bases from V and 5 bases from J, leaving 12 bases between. This CDR3 is built from 13 residues. Germline assignment: CDR1 SGHTA and CDR2 FQGTGA.

The chain uses TRBV6-6 and TRBJ1-5, with D possibly matching TRBD1 (6 bases). V lost 0 bases to trimming and J lost 7 bases, with 16 bases between them. The V gene's germline CDR1 is MNHNY and CDR2 SVGAGI (reference sequence). The CDR3 covers 16 residues. CDR3 region: CASSYSLTRGKQPQHF. CDR3 bases: TGTGCCAGCAGTTACTCGTTGACCAGGGGAAAACAGCCCCAGCATTTT.

The gene calls are TRBV5-4 and TRBJ1-1; D gene unclear. Germline CDR1 and CDR2: SGHNT and YYREEE (reference sequence). The germline V and J ends were trimmed by 4 bases and 10 bases, with 17 bases remaining between them. The CDR3 is 13 residues long. CDR3 residues: CASSRGLNPGAFF. CDR3 in DNA: TGTGCCAGCAGCCGAGGACTGAATCCCGGAGCTTTCTTT. Variable domain in full (rest from reference TRBV5-4 and TRBJ1-1): ETGVTQSPTHLIKTRGQQVTLRCSSQSGHNTVSWYQQALGQGPQFIFQYYREEENGRGNFPPRFSGLQFPNYSSELNVNALELDDSALYLCASSRGLNPGAFFGQGTRLTVV.